This T cell receptor (beta chain) was captured in a study of cytomegalovirus exposure and HLA in healthy donors. Germline values: CDR1 MDHEN, CDR2 SYDVKM. The CDR3 is 16 residues long. V lost 6 bases to trimming and J lost 4 bases, with 19 bases between them. Notes on this clone: The antigen remains unidentified.

Use of 60 Vbeta and 13 Jbeta primers characterized the PCR. The protocol was immunoSEQ multiplex PCR, while the TCRdb copy is restricted to in-frame clones and leaves out a portion. Here the sample table reports tens of thousands of clones. Study-level results: Follow-up analysis found HLA locus-dependent TCR association rates, highest for DRB1 and lowest for HLA-C. Apart from CMV serostatus, no immune exposure information was available.

Sequencing input: PBMCs. The origin of this receptor is a male donor in good health and CMV-seropositive. The chain has TRBV28 and TRBJ1-3, with D unclear. The CDR3 region has the DNA TGTGCCAGCAGCCCCCCGGGTTCGACCCCGGGAAACACCATATATTTT. It yields the protein CASSPPGSTPGNTIYF.